This T cell receptor (beta chain) was found in a study of blood T cell repertoires in COVID-19. Background on the study: The samples span acute and convalescent COVID-19 from the United States, Italy and Spain. The analysed material was cDNA or gDNA that came from T cells, B-cell-depleted T cells, or PBMCs.

Methods used by the authors: Cell counts per sample came from amplifying reference gene primers. Generated by immunoSEQ multiplex PCR, the TCRdb table keeps only in-frame clones and is missing some. The DNA gave D and trimming, while V, J and clone size come from that table. Among 200,000 to 250,000 clones listed, 86% were seen once. Germline V lookup: CDR1 MNHEY, CDR2 SVGAGI. The CDR3 sequence is 14 residues long. Between the trimmed V and J ends, which lost 6 bases and 7 bases, there was a span of 15 bases. The sequence came from a man aged 25 to 40 who had recovered from COVID-19. This sequence joins TRBV6-5 and TRBJ1-4; D unclear. Specimen: peripheral blood. The CDR3 region has the DNA TGTGCCAGCAGACCAACGGGCCGGGGTGAAAAACTGTTTTTT. Translated: CASRPTGRGEKLFF.